This TCR beta chain was sequenced during a study of cytomegalovirus exposure and HLA in healthy donors. Study-wide points: Cytomegalovirus status was reportedly diagnosed by the classifier with high sensitivity and specificity.

Here immunoSEQ multiplex PCR was the method, and the copy in TCRdb shows in-frame clones only, minus some. Among more than 110,000 clones listed, 80% to 90% were seen once. V lost 3 bases to trimming and J lost 9 bases; unmatched junction nucleotides: 9. The germline CDR1 and CDR2 sequences are KGHSH and LQKENI. This CDR3 is built from 15 residues. Concerning this clone: Its specificity is not known.

The sequence was collected from a woman younger than 45 in good health and CMV-seronegative. This sequence joins TRBV18 and TRBJ2-1, with 9 nucleotides matching TRBD1. Material for sequencing was PBMCs. The CDR3 sequence is CASSPGQGPLGEQFF. CDR3 nucleotide sequence: TGTGCCAGCTCACCGGGACAGGGACCCCTCGGTGAGCAGTTCTTC.